Listed below are T cell receptor beta chains from one sample, sequenced in a study of blood T cell repertoires in COVID-19. Profiling relied on immunoSEQ multiplex PCR, and the TCRdb table lists in-frame clones only, not all of them. The sample has some 250,000 clones, roughly nine tenths seen once. The sample comprised peripheral blood. Receptors were obtained from a man aged 60 to 69 with acute or convalescent COVID-19. CDR3s include the opening cysteine and the closing phenylalanine or tryptophan. A D gene is named only where the DNA matches it firmly. Only some rows state a clone size, as once, few, many or a class for expanded clones.

j_gene | d_gene | v_gene | len | abundance | CDR3aa | CDR3nt
TRBJ1-5 | - | TRBV10-3 | 15 | - | CAISEGGDSNQPQHF | TGTGCCATCAGTGAGGGCGGAGACTCAAATCAGCCCCAGCATTTT
TRBJ2-7 | TRBD2 | TRBV9 | 16 | - | CASSPPGTSGSYEQYF | TGTGCCAGCAGCCCACCCGGGACTAGCGGGTCCTACGAGCAGTACTTC
TRBJ2-1 | - | TRBV11-2 | 14 | - | CASSPTLVADEQFF | TGTGCCAGCAGCCCCACCTTAGTTGCGGATGAGCAGTTCTTC
TRBJ1-1 | TRBD1 | TRBV18 | 18 | - | CASSPQGQGAGVNTEAFF | TGTGCCAGCTCACCCCAGGGGCAGGGGGCAGGAGTTAACACTGAAGCTTTCTTT
TRBJ2-7 | TRBD2 | TRBV11-2 | 16 | - | CASSLGPGGGAYEQYF | TGTGCCAGCAGCTTAGGACCCGGGGGAGGGGCTTACGAGCAGTACTTC
TRBJ1-2 | - | TRBV9 | 15 | - | CASSVGGGEIYGYTF | TGTGCCAGCAGCGTAGGTGGGGGGGAGATCTATGGCTACACCTTC
TRBJ2-5 | TRBD2 | TRBV5-6 | 14 | - | CASSLRVTRDYQYF | TGTGCCAGCAGCCTCCGGGTGACTCGGGACTACCAGTACTTC
TRBJ2-1 | - | TRBV5-4 | 11 | - | CASSTRNEQFF | TGTGCCAGCAGCACGAGGAATGAGCAGTTCTTC
TRBJ1-1 | TRBD1 | TRBV4-1 | 16 | - | CASSQDWGTGGTEAFF | TGCGCCAGCAGCCAAGATTGGGGAACAGGGGGCACTGAAGCTTTCTTT
TRBJ2-6 | - | TRBV10-3 | 17 | - | CAISVSREYSGANVLTF | TGTGCCATCAGCGTGAGTCGAGAATACTCTGGGGCCAACGTCCTGACTTTC
TRBJ2-5 | TRBD2 | TRBV7-9 | 15 | - | CASIRGGLPQETQYF | TGTGCCAGCATCCGGGGGGGCCTCCCCCAAGAGACCCAGTACTTC
TRBJ2-2 | TRBD2 | TRBV11-3 | 15 | - | CASSFAGGLSGELFF | TGTGCCAGCAGCTTTGCGGGAGGTTTGTCCGGGGAGCTGTTTTTT
TRBJ1-3 | - | TRBV9 | 13 | - | CASSPGTGNTIYF | TGTGCCAGCAGCCCCGGGACTGGAAACACCATATATTTT
TRBJ2-7 | - | TRBV4-3 | 18 | - | CASSLEQDTGLISYEQYF | TGCGCCAGCAGCCTTGAGCAGGACACAGGGCTGATCTCCTACGAGCAGTACTTC
TRBJ1-1 | - | TRBV5-4 | 14 | - | CASSGGIPNTEAFF | TGTGCCAGCAGCGGGGGGATCCCGAACACTGAAGCTTTCTTT
TRBJ2-5 | - | TRBV6-5 | 12 | - | CACSQGRETQYF | TGTGCCTGCTCGCAGGGTCGAGAGACCCAGTACTTC
TRBJ2-7 | - | TRBV3-1/TRBV3-2 | 16 | - | CASSQEIGRTTYEQYF | TGTGCCAGCAGCCAAGAAATCGGGAGAACGACCTACGAGCAGTACTTC
TRBJ2-7 | TRBD2 | TRBV2 | 14 | - | CASSSGSFRYEQYF | TGTGCCAGCAGTAGCGGGAGTTTCAGGTACGAGCAGTACTTC
TRBJ2-7 | TRBD1 | TRBV5-1 | 12 | - | CASSRDRGQQYF | TGCGCCAGCAGCAGAGACAGGGGGCAGCAGTACTTC
TRBJ1-2 | TRBD1 | TRBV28 | 16 | once | CASRFSPGQANYGYTF | TGTGCCAGCAGATTTTCTCCGGGACAGGCAAACTATGGCTACACCTTC
TRBJ2-7 | TRBD2 | TRBV7-8 | 16 | - | CASSLATGTIAYEQYF | TGTGCCAGCAGCTTGGCTACCGGGACTATAGCCTACGAGCAGTACTTC
TRBJ2-7 | - | TRBV21-1 | 16 | - | CASSKVRLAGLYEQYF | TGTGCCAGCAGCAAAGTTCGGCTAGCGGGATTGTACGAGCAGTACTTC
TRBJ1-5 | - | TRBV9 | 13 | - | CASSGGTNQPQHF | TGTGCCAGCAGCGGAGGGACAAATCAGCCCCAGCATTTT
TRBJ2-7 | - | TRBV3-1/TRBV3-2 | 13 | - | CASSQAGSYEQYF | TGTGCCAGCAGCCAGGCTGGGAGCTACGAGCAGTACTTC
TRBJ1-1 | - | TRBV9 | 12 | - | CASRGAGTEAFF | TGTGCCAGCCGAGGGGCGGGGACTGAAGCTTTCTTT
TRBJ1-1 | TRBD1 | TRBV9 | 16 | once | CASSLGTGSPNTEAFF | TGTGCCAGCAGCCTCGGGACAGGGAGTCCGAACACTGAAGCTTTCTTT
TRBJ2-1 | - | TRBV24-1 | 13 | once | CATSVGAYNEQFF | TGTGCCACCAGTGTCGGGGCCTACAATGAGCAGTTCTTC
TRBJ1-6 | - | TRBV30 | 14 | once | CAWSRDLRNSPLHF | TGTGCCTGGAGTCGCGATTTACGCAATTCACCCCTCCACTTT
TRBJ2-1 | TRBD2 | TRBV9 | 16 | - | CASSHGTSGNYNEQFF | TGTGCCAGCAGCCACGGGACTAGCGGGAACTACAATGAGCAGTTCTTC
TRBJ1-2 | TRBD1 | TRBV12-3/TRBV12-4 | 11 | - | CASSTGRDRAF | TGTGCCAGCAGTACCGGGAGGGACAGGGCCTTC
TRBJ2-7 | TRBD1 | TRBV19 | 14 | - | CASSIVTGGFEQYF | TGTGCCAGTAGTATAGTAACAGGGGGCTTCGAGCAGTACTTC
TRBJ2-7 | TRBD2 | TRBV28 | 16 | - | CASRPVLRTSGDEQYF | TGTGCCAGCAGGCCTGTGTTGCGGACTAGCGGGGACGAGCAGTACTTC